This T cell receptor (beta chain) is from a study of blood T cells in healthy people across ages. Study-level findings and limits: When one million T cells were used, diversity estimates were thought to be underestimates.

Regarding this clonotype: Its matching antigen is unknown.

It was with a sample-barcoded 5' primer and a J-beta primer mix that a second PCR of roughly 7 to 12 cycles was run. In TCRdb, the 5' RACE reads were re-called with MiXCR into one record per CDR3 protein. This table has 550,000 to 650,000 distinct CDR3 sequences, about 27% appearing once. Trimming took off 5 bases at V and 12 bases at J, with 14 bases between the two ends. The CDR3 extends over 12 amino acids. CDR1 MNHEY and CDR2 SVGEGT come from the germline V gene. In addition, the sample was reused for a study of T cells of mothers and their children.

The source of this sequence is a boy aged 2 to 10 in good health. Material: blood. V is TRBV6-2 or TRBV6-3 and J is TRBJ2-1; D not resolved. In DNA form, the CDR3 reads TGTGCCAGCAGTCAACCTAAGATTTGGCAGTTCTTC. Protein sequence: CASSQPKIWQFF.